This is a list of T cell receptor beta chains from one sample in a study of T cell responses to AZD1222 COVID-19 vaccine. Only in-frame clones appear in the TCRdb table, and some are missing; sequencing was by immunoSEQ multiplex PCR. The sample carries about 60,000 clones, about 80% recorded once. The sequenced sample was peripheral blood, obtained 28 days after the second AZD1222 dose. The receptors originated from an adult who received the AZD1222 COVID-19 vaccine. The CDR3 runs from the conserved cysteine through the conserved F or W. The order of the fields is CDR3 length, V gene, J gene, clone size, D gene, CDR3 protein, CDR3 DNA. A D gene is named only where the DNA matches it firmly. Size is stated for part of the rows, as once, few or many counts, or as a class when the clone is expanded.

>15|TRBV9|TRBJ1-2|once|NA
CASSVGGTAANGYTF
TGTGCCAGCAGCGTAGGAGGGACCGCCGCTAATGGCTACACCTTC
>16|TRBV7-6|TRBJ2-1|NA|TRBD2
CASSPGGSGGAYEQFF
TGTGCCAGCAGCCCTGGGGGTAGCGGGGGGGCGTATGAGCAGTTCTTC
>14|TRBV11-1|TRBJ1-2|NA|NA
CASSRPLIHYGYTF
TGTGCCAGCAGCCGCCCCTTAATACACTATGGCTACACCTTC
>16|TRBV18|TRBJ1-2|NA|NA
CASSSATGLRNYGYTF
TGTGCCAGCTCATCTGCAACAGGGCTTCGAAACTATGGCTACACCTTC
>14|TRBV10-3|TRBJ1-2|once|TRBD1
CAISPDRDDYGYTF
TGTGCCATCAGCCCTGACAGGGATGACTATGGCTACACCTTC
>15|TRBV6-5|TRBJ2-7|NA|TRBD1
CASKGGTGEWYEQYF
TGTGCCAGCAAGGGCGGGACAGGGGAGTGGTACGAGCAGTACTTC
>16|TRBV7-9|TRBJ2-3|NA|TRBD1
CASSSDRQGMTDTQYF
TGTGCCAGCAGCTCAGACCGACAGGGCATGACAGATACGCAGTATTTT
>15|TRBV24-1|TRBJ2-7|NA|NA
CATSRGEPSSYEQYF
TGTGCCACCAGCCGAGGGGAGCCAAGCTCCTACGAGCAGTACTTC
>14|TRBV6-5|TRBJ1-3|NA|NA
CASSYSVEGNTIYF
TGTGCCAGCAGTTACAGTGTCGAGGGAAACACCATATATTTT
>15|TRBV3-1/TRBV3-2|TRBJ2-2|NA|NA
CASSQLGPNTGELFF
TGTGCCAGCAGCCAATTGGGACCGAACACCGGGGAGCTGTTTTTT
>15|TRBV6-1|TRBJ1-5|NA|NA
CASSDGRRSNQPQHF
TGTGCCAGCAGTGACGGACGGAGGAGCAATCAGCCCCAGCATTTT
>15|TRBV7-2|TRBJ1-3|NA|TRBD1
CASSPTGAAGNTIYF
TGTGCCAGCAGCCCGACAGGGGCCGCTGGAAACACCATATATTTT
>15|TRBV27|TRBJ2-2|many|TRBD1
CASSFQTGVTGELFF
TGTGCCAGCAGTTTCCAGACAGGGGTCACCGGGGAGCTGTTTTTT
>15|TRBV7-2|TRBJ2-2|NA|NA
CASSLGGGGTGELFF
TGTGCCAGCAGCTTAGGCGGGGGCGGGACCGGGGAGCTGTTTTTT
>16|TRBV10-3|TRBJ2-1|NA|NA
CAISDFGAQWNNEQFF
TGTGCCATCAGTGATTTCGGGGCACAGTGGAACAATGAGCAGTTCTTC
>14|TRBV6-5|TRBJ2-5|NA|NA
CASRNRGLGETQYF
TGTGCCAGCAGAAACAGGGGACTGGGAGAGACCCAGTACTTC